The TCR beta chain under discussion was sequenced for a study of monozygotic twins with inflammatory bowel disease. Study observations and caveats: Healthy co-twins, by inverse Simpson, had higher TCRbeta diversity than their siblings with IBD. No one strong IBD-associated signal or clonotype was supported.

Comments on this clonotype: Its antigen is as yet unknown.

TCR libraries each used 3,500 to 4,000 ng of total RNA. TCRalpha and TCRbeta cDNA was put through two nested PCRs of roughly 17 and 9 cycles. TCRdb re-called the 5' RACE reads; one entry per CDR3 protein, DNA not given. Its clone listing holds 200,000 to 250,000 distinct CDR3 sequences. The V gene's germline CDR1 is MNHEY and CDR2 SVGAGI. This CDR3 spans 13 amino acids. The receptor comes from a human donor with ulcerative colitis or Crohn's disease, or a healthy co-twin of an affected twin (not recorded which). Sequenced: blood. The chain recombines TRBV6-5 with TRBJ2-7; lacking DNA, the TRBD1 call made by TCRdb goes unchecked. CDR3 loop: CASSRDRAEEQYF.